The T cell receptor beta chain under discussion was sequenced for a study of glioma-infiltrating T cells. Study-level points and caveats: Non-neoplastic patients had below-expected tissue-blood divergence, while all gliomas exceeded expectation. Very few CDR3 sequences were shared between tissue and blood.

The iRepertoire nested amplicon-rescue multiplex PCR amplified TCR alpha and beta CDR3s from RNA. Input was roughly 100-450 ng of tissue mRNA or PBMC total RNA. TCRdb reprocessed the multiplex PCR reads with MiXCR, giving one entry per CDR3 protein. The sample holds approximately 88,000 distinct CDR3 sequences, about 23% seen once. Note on this clonotype: Its antigen is unknown.

This CDR3 contains 13 residues. Germline V gene lookup returns CDR1 SGHRS and CDR2 YFSETQ. V shed 4 bases and J 6 bases; nucleotides not matched to a gene: 1. Sequencing input: glioma tissue, nonneoplastic brain tissue, or PBMCs (not recorded which). V is TRBV5-1 and J is TRBJ1-1; TRBD1 agrees at 12 bases. The sequence was collected from a human donor with low-grade glioma or glioblastoma, undergoing nonglioma brain surgery, or in good health (not recorded which). The CDR3 loop reads CASSRDRGPEAFF. The CDR3 DNA is TGCGCCAGCAGCAGGGACAGGGGGCCTGAAGCTTTCTTT.